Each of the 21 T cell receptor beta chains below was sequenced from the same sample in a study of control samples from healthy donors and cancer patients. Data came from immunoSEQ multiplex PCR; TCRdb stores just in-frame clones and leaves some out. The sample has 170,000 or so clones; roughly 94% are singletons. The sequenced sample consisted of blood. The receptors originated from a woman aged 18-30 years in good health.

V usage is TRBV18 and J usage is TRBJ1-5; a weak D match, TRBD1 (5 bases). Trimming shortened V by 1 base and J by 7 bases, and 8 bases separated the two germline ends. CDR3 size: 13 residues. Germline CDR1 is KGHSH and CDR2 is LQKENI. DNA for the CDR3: TGTGCCAGCTCACCACAGGACAACCAGCCCCAGCATTTT. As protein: CASSPQDNQPQHF. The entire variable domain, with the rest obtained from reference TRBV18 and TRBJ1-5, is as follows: NAGVMQNPRHLVRRRGQEARLRCSPMKGHSHVYWYRQLPEEGLKFMVYLQKENIIDESGMPKERFSAEFPKEGPSILRIQQVVRGDSAAYFCASSPQDNQPQHFGDGTRLSIL.

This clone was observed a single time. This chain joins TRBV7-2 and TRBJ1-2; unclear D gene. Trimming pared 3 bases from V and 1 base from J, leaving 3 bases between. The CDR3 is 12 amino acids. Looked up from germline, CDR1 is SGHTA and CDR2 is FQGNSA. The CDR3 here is CASSFVNYGYTF. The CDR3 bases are TGTGCCAGCAGCTTCGTTAACTATGGCTACACCTTC.

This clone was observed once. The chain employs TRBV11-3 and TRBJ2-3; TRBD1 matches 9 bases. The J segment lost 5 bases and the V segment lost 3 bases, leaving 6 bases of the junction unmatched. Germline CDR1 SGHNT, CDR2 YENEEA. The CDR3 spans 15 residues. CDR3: CASSFRQGELDTQYF. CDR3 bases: TGTGCCAGCAGCTTCCGACAGGGGGAATTAGATACGCAGTATTTT. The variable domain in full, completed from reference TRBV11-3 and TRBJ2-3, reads EAGVVQSPRYKIIEKKQPVAFWCNPISGHNTLYWYLQNLGQGPELLIRYENEEAVDDSQLPKDRFSAERLKGVDSTLKIQPAELGDSAVYLCASSFRQGELDTQYFGPGTRLTVL.

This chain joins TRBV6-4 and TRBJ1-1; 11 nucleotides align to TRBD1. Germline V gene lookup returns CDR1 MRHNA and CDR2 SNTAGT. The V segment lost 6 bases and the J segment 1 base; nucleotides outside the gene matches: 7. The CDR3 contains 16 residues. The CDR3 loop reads CASRPGQGVTNTEAFF. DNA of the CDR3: TGTGCCAGCAGACCGGGACAGGGGGTTACGAACACTGAAGCTTTCTTT.

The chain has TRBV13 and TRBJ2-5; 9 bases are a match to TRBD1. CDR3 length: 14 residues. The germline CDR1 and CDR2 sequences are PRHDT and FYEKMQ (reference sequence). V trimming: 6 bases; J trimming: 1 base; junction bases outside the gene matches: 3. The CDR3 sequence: CASSSDRGQETQYF. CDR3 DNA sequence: TGTGCCAGCAGTTCGGACAGGGGCCAAGAGACCCAGTACTTC.

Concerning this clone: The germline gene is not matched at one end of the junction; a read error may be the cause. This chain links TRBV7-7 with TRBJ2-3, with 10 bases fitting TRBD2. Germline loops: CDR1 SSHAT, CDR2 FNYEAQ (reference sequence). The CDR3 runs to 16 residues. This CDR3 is CASSESPSGRTDTQYF. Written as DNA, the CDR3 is TGTGCTAGCAGCGAAAGTCCTAGCGGGAGAACAGATACGCAGTATTTT. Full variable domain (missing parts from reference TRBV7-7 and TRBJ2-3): GAGVSQSPRYKVTKRGQDVTLRCDPISSHATLYWYQQALGQGPEFLTYFNYEAQPDKSGLPSDRFSAERPEGSISTLTIQRTEQRDSAMYRCASSESPSGRTDTQYFGPGTRLTVL.

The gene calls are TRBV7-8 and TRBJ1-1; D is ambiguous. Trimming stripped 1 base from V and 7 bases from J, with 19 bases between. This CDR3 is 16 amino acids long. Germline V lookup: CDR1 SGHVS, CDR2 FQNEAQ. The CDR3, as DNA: TGTGCCAGCAGCTTAGTGTCAGACACCAGAACAAGTGAAGCTTTCTTT. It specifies CASSLVSDTRTSEAFF.

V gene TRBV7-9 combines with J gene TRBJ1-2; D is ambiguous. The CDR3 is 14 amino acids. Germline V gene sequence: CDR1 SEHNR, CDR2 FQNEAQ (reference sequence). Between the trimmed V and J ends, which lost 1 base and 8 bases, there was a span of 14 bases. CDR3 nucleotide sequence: TGTGCCAGCAGCTTAGTAGGTAGCCAAGGGGGCTACACCTTC. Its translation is CASSLVGSQGGYTF.

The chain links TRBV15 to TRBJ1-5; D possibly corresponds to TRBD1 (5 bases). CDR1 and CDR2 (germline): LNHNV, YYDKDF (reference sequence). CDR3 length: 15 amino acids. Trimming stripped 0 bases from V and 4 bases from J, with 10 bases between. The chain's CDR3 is CATSRDGRANQPQHF. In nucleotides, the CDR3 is TGTGCCACCAGCAGAGATGGCAGGGCAAATCAGCCCCAGCATTTT.

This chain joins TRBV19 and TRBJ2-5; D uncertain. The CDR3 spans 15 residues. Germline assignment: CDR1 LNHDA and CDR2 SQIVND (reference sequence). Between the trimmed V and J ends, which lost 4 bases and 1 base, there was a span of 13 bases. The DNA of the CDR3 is TGTGCCAGTAGTACAACCCCAACCCTCCAAGAGACCCAGTACTTC. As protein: CASSTTPTLQETQYF.

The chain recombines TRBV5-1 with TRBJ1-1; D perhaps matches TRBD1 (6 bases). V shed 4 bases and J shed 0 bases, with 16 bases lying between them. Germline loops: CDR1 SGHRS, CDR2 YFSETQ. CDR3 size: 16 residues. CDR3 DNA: TGCGCCAGCAGCCGCATAAAAGGGGGGATGAACACTGAAGCTTTCTTT. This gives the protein CASSRIKGGMNTEAFF. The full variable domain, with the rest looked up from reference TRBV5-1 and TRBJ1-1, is KAGVTQTPRYLIKTRGQQVTLSCSPISGHRSVSWYQQTPGQGLQFLFEYFSETQRNKGNFPGRFSGRQFSNSRSEMNVSTLELGDSALYLCASSRIKGGMNTEAFFGQGTRLTVV.

CDR3 in DNA: TGTGCCAGCGGGGCCGGCGCAGGGGCAGAGACTGAAGCTTTCTTT. Its translation is CASGAGAGAETEAFF. The chain recombines TRBV6-1 with TRBJ1-1, with D perhaps TRBD1 (6 bases). This CDR3 contains 15 residues. Germline V gene lookup returns CDR1 MNHNS and CDR2 SASEGT. V lost 8 bases, J lost 5 bases, and 21 bases lay in between.

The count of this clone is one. CDR3 residues: CASSYSPAIHNSPLHF. The CDR3 nucleotides read TGTGCCAGCAGTTACTCTCCGGCAATCCATAATTCACCCCTCCACTTT. This sequence joins TRBV6-6 and TRBJ1-6; D not certain. Germline CDR1 is MNHNY and CDR2 is SVGAGI (reference sequence). The V end lost 0 bases, the J end lost 5 bases, and 11 bases lay between the germline ends. This CDR3 is 16 amino acids long.

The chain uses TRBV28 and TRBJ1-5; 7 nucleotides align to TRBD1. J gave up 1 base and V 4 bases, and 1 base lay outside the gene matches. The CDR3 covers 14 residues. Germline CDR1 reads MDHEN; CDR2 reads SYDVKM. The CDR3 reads CASSSGGSNQPQHF. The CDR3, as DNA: TGTGCCAGCAGTTCAGGGGGAAGCAATCAGCCCCAGCATTTT.

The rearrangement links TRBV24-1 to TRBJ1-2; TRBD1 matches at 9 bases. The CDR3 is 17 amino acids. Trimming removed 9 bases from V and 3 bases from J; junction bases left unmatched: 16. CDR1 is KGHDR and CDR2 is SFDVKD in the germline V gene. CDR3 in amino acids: CATSPSTGQGIHYGYTF. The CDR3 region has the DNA TGTGCCACCTCTCCGAGTACGGGACAGGGTATTCACTATGGCTACACCTTC.

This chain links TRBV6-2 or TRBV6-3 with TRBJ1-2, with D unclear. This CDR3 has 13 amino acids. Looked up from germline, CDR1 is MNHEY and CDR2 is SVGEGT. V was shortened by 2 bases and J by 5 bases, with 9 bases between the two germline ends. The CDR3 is CASSYEHRYGYTF. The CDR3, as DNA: TGTGCCAGCAGTTACGAACACCGATATGGCTACACCTTC.

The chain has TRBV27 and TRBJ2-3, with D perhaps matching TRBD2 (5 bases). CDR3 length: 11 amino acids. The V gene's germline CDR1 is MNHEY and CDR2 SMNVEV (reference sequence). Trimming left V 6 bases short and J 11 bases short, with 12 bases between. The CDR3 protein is CASRNGLQQYF. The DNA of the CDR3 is TGTGCCAGCAGAAACGGACTCCAGCAGTATTTT.

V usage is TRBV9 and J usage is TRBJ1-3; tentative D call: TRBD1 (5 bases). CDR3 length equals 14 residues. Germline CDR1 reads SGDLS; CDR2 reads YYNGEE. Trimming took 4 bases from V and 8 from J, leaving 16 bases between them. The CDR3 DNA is TGTGCCAGCAGCCCCCGGGGCAGTATAGACACCATATATTTT. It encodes CASSPRGSIDTIYF.

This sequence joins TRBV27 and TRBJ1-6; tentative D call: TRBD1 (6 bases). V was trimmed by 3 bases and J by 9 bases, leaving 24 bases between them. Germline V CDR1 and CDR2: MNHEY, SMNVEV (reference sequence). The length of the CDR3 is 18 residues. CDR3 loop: CASSFTGSPGVVASPLHF. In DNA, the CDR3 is TGTGCCAGCAGTTTCACAGGGTCACCTGGGGTGGTTGCTTCACCCCTCCACTTT.

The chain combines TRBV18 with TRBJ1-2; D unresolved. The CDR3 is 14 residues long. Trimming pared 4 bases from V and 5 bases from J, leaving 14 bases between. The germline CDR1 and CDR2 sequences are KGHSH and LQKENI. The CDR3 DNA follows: TGTGCCAGCTCACTACCGCAAAGCAAGTATGGCTACACCTTC. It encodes CASSLPQSKYGYTF.

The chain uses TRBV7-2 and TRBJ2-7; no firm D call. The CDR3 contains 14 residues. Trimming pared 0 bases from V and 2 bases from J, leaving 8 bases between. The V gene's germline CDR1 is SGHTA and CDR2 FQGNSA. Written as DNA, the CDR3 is TGTGCCAGCAGCTTAGCAGGGTCCCCCTACGAGCAGTACTTC. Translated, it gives CASSLAGSPYEQYF.